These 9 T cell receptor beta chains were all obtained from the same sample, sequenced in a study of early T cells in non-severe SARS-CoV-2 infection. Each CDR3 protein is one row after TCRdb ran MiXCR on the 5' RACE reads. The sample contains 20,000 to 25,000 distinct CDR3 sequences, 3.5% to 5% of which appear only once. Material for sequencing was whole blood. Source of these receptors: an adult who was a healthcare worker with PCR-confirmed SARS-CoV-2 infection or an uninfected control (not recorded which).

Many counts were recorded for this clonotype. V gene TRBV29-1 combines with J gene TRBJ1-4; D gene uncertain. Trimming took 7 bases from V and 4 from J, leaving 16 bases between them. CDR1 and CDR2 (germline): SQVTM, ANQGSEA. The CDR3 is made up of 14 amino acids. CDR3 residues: CSATTGTGNEKLFF. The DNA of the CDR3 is TGCAGCGCTACAACGGGAACGGGTAATGAAAAACTGTTTTTT.

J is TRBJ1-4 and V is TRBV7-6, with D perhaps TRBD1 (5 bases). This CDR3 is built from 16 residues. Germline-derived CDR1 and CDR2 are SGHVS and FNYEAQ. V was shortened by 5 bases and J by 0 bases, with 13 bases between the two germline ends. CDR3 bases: TGTGCCAGCAGCCCAACGGGGCAGACAACTAATGAAAAACTGTTTTTT. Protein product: CASSPTGQTTNEKLFF.

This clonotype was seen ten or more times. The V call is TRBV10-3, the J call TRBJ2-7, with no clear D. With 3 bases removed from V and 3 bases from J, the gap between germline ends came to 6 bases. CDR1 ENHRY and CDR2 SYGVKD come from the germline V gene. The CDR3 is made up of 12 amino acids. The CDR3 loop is CAISDDNYEQYF. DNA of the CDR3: TGTGCCATCAGTGACGACAACTACGAGCAGTACTTC.

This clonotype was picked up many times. DNA of the CDR3: TGTGCCAGCAGCCCCGACTATCTCAGTACAGATACGCAGTATTTT. Amino acids: CASSPDYLSTDTQYF. The chain links TRBV7-2 to TRBJ2-3; TRBD2 is a possible D gene (5 bases). This CDR3 is built from 15 residues. Looked up from germline, CDR1 is SGHTA and CDR2 is FQGNSA. Between the trimmed V and J ends, which lost 5 bases and 3 bases, there was a span of 15 bases.

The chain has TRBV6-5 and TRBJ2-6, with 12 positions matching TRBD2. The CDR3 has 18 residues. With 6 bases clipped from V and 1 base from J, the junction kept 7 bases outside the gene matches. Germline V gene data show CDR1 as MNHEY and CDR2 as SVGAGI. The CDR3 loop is CASSPSGRGGSGANVLTF. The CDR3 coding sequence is TGTGCCAGCAGCCCTAGCGGGAGGGGGGGATCTGGGGCCAACGTCCTGACTTTC.

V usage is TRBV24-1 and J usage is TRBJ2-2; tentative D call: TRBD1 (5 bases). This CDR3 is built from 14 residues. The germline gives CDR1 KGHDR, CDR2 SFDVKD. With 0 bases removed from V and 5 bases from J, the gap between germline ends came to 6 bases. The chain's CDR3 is CATSDLPGTGELFF. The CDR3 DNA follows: TGTGCCACCAGTGATTTGCCAGGGACCGGGGAGCTGTTTTTT.

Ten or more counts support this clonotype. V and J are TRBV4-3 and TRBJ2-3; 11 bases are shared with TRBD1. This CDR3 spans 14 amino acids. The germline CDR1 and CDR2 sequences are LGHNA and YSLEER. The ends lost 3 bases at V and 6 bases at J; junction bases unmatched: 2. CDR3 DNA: TGCGCCAGCAGCCATGGACAGGGGGCGGATACGCAGTATTTT. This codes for CASSHGQGADTQYF.

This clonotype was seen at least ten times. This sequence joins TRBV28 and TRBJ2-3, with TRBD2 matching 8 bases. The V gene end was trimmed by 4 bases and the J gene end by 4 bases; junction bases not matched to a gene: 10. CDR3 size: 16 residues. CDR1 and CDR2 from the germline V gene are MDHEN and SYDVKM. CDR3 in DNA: TGTGCCAGCAGTTGGGGAGGAGCGGGAGACGCAGATACGCAGTATTTT. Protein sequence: CASSWGGAGDADTQYF. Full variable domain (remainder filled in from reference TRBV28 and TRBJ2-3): DVKVTQSSRYLVKRTGEKVFLECVQDMDHENMFWYRQDPGLGLRLIYFSYDVKMKEKGDIPEGYSVSREKKERFSLILESASTNQTSMYLCASSWGGAGDADTQYFGPGTRLTVL.

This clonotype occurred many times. CDR3 amino acids: CASSLVHKSEQYF. In DNA form, the CDR3 reads TGTGCCAGCAGCTTAGTACACAAATCGGAGCAGTACTTC. This chain joins TRBV7-2 and TRBJ2-7, with D uncertain. Germline CDR1 is SGHTA and CDR2 is FQGNSA. Trimming shortened V by 1 base and J by 7 bases, and 11 bases separated the two germline ends. The CDR3 is 13 amino acids.